The entry that follows covers one T cell receptor beta chain sequence. Trimming took 3 bases from V and 6 from J; bases not matched to a gene: 8. Germline CDR1 is LNHNV and CDR2 is YYDKDF (reference sequence). This CDR3 contains 15 residues. The sample originates from a study of T cell changes during pregnancy in multiple sclerosis. Method: immunoSEQ multiplex PCR; TCRdb's copy keeps in-frame clones and lacks some. The sample records 70,000 to 75,000 clones, 80% to 95% being singletons. This chain joins TRBV15 and TRBJ1-2; TRBD1 aligns across 9 bases. This material consisted of peripheral blood, taken in the second trimester of pregnancy. This clonotype originated in a female donor with multiple sclerosis, enrolled in a pregnancy study. This CDR3 reads CATSSRQGGDNGYTF. The CDR3 DNA is TGTGCCACCAGCAGCAGACAGGGGGGAGACAATGGCTACACCTTC. Variable domain in full (rest from reference TRBV15 and TRBJ1-2): DAMVIQNPRYQVTQFGKPVTLSCSQTLNHNVMYWYQQKSSQAPKLLFHYYDKDFNNEADTPDNFQSRRPNTSFCFLDIRSPGLGDTAMYLCATSSRQGGDNGYTFGSGTRLTVV.